The clone carrying this T cell receptor beta chain was observed at least ten times. These data are taken from a study of T cells in Graves' hyperthyroidism and ophthalmopathy. Germline V CDR1 and CDR2: MDHEN, SYDVKM. The CDR3 runs 12 residues. V lost 2 bases and J 3 bases, leaving 4 bases between the germline ends. RNA transcripts gave rise to amplified TCR beta CDR3 regions. First-round RT-PCR targeting the TCR CDR3 was performed with the HTBI primer set. TCRdb redid the calling of the multiplex PCR reads with MiXCR, one entry per CDR3 protein. The profile shows about 350,000 distinct CDR3 sequences, roughly 15% of them singletons.

The chain uses TRBV28 and TRBJ1-1, with D unclear. Sequences were obtained from blood. The receptor was isolated from a woman in her fifties or sixties with Graves' ophthalmopathy. CDR3 DNA sequence: TGTGCCAGCAGTTTAAGGGACACTGAAGCTTTCTTT. It yields the protein CASSLRDTEAFF.